This entry lists 14 T cell receptor beta chains sequenced from one sample in a study of radiotherapy plus CTLA-4 blockade in lung cancer. TCRdb keeps only in-frame clones here, not all; method: immunoSEQ multiplex PCR. Counted here are 35,000 to 50,000 clones, roughly 76% occurring once; the ten biggest clones make up 3.5%. This material consisted of peripheral blood, taken from a patient treated with radiotherapy plus ipilimumab. These TCRs come from a human donor with non-small cell lung cancer who had a complete response to radiotherapy plus ipilimumab.

This chain joins TRBV2 and TRBJ2-4; 7 bases line up with TRBD2. The CDR3 contains 14 residues. Germline V gene sequence: CDR1 SNHLY, CDR2 FYNNEI. The J segment lost 2 bases and the V segment lost 8 bases, leaving 6 bases of the junction unmatched. The CDR3: CASGREASKNIQYF. In nucleotides, the CDR3 is TGTGCCAGCGGACGGGAGGCCTCCAAAAACATTCAGTACTTC.

The chain is built from TRBV9 and TRBJ2-1; 10 positions match TRBD2. The germline V gene has CDR1 SGDLS and CDR2 YYNGEE. This CDR3 region has 15 residues. Germline trimming cut 0 bases from V and 7 bases from J; bases unmatched to any gene: 4. CDR3 nucleotide sequence: TGTGCCAGCAGCGTAGGGGCTAGCGGGGGAAATGAGCAGTTCTTC. This sequence encodes CASSVGASGGNEQFF.

The V call is TRBV7-2, the J call TRBJ2-5, with a tentative D call TRBD2 (6 bases). The V end lost 5 bases, the J end lost 2 bases, and 12 bases lay between the germline ends. This CDR3 contains 14 residues. Per germline, CDR1 SGHTA and CDR2 FQGNSA. CDR3 protein: CASSPGLFQETQYF. The DNA for the CDR3 is TGTGCCAGCAGCCCGGGACTTTTTCAAGAGACCCAGTACTTC.

The J gene is TRBJ2-7, the V gene TRBV6-1; 10 bases map to TRBD1. Germline trimming cut 3 bases from V and 6 bases from J; bases unmatched to any gene: 8. Per the germline V gene, CDR1 is MNHNS and CDR2 is SASEGT. CDR3 length: 15 amino acids. The CDR3 protein is CASSDPGQGKVEQYF. The DNA for the CDR3 is TGTGCCAGCAGTGACCCGGGACAGGGGAAGGTCGAGCAGTACTTC.

Only a few counts were recorded for this clone. The V call is TRBV6-1, the J call TRBJ2-5; D may be TRBD2 (6 bases). In germline, CDR1 is MNHNS, CDR2 SASEGT. Between the trimmed V and J ends, which lost 6 bases and 5 bases, there was a span of 19 bases. The CDR3 loop spans 15 amino acids. This chain's CDR3 is CASSFRIAVGETQYF. For the CDR3, the DNA is TGTGCCAGCAGCTTTAGAATAGCGGTGGGGGAGACCCAGTACTTC.

This chain uses TRBV19 with TRBJ1-1; 7 nucleotides line up with TRBD1. The CDR3 loop spans 16 amino acids. After removal of 8 bases from V and 2 bases from J, the junction contained 14 bases not matched to a gene. Germline V gene data show CDR1 as LNHDA and CDR2 as SQIVND (reference sequence). Written as DNA, the CDR3 is TGTGCCAGTTATGGCAGGGGGTGGGAAGGAAACACTGAAGCTTTCTTT. Its translation: CASYGRGWEGNTEAFF.

This clone appeared a few times. The chain recombines TRBV11-2 with TRBJ1-2; D ambiguous. The germline CDR1 and CDR2 sequences are SGHAT and FQNNGV. The CDR3 is 12 amino acids. Trimming cost V 0 bases and J 5 bases, with 4 bases left between them. CDR3 DNA: TGTGCCAGCAGCTTAGACCAGTATGGCTACACCTTC. Translated: CASSLDQYGYTF.

CDR3 coding DNA: TGTGCCATCAGCGGACAGGAATACTCTGGGGCCAACGTCCTGACTTTC. Translating gives CAISGQEYSGANVLTF. The rearrangement links TRBV10-3 to TRBJ2-6; 7 positions match TRBD1. CDR1 and CDR2 from the germline V gene are ENHRY and SYGVKD. The CDR3 totals 16 residues. J gave up 0 bases and V 6 bases, and 5 bases lay outside the gene matches.

A remark on this clone: Within the sample, other DNA sequences also encode this same CDR3. The J gene is TRBJ2-5, the V gene TRBV5-1; perhaps TRBD2 as D (5 bases). Trimming removed 4 bases from V and 4 bases from J, with 17 bases in between. The CDR3 is 15 amino acids. The V gene's germline CDR1 is SGHRS and CDR2 YFSETQ. CDR3 residues: CASSPGSLVGETQYF. CDR3 sequence (DNA): TGCGCCAGCAGCCCGGGATCGCTGGTGGGAGAGACCCAGTACTTC. The full variable domain, in which reference TRBV5-1 and TRBJ2-5 provide the parts outside the CDR3, is KAGVTQTPRYLIKTRGQQVTLSCSPISGHRSVSWYQQTPGQGLQFLFEYFSETQRNKGNFPGRFSGRQFSNSRSEMNVSTLELGDSALYLCASSPGSLVGETQYFGPGTRLLVL.

This clone has only a few counts. V gene TRBV27 combines with J gene TRBJ2-4, with 7 bases that match TRBD1. Trimming at V came to 2 bases and at J to 8 bases, leaving 6 bases not matched to a gene. This CDR3 is built from 14 residues. Germline V CDR1 and CDR2: MNHEY, SMNVEV (reference sequence). CDR3 DNA: TGTGCCAGCAGTTTAATGGCAGGGGGAGACATTCAGTACTTC. Residues: CASSLMAGGDIQYF.

The chain joins TRBV5-1 to TRBJ2-5; TRBD2 agrees at 8 bases. The closer fit of TRBJ2-7 to the DNA end suggests the J call may be wrong. This CDR3 region has 18 residues. Germline values: CDR1 SGHRS, CDR2 YFSETQ. DNA for the CDR3: TGCGCCAGCAGCCCGGATTTTGGACGAGCGGGAGTAAGGTACGAGCAGTACTTC. It codes for CASSPDFGRAGVRYEQYF.

The chain carries TRBV28 and TRBJ2-3; 8 bases agree with TRBD2. The CDR3 contains 14 residues. With V trimmed by 8 bases and J by 2 bases, 6 bases remained unmatched. Germline CDR1 MDHEN, CDR2 SYDVKM. The CDR3 sequence: CASRRAGDTDTQYF. The CDR3 coding sequence is TGTGCCAGCCGACGAGCGGGAGACACAGATACGCAGTATTTT.

The V gene is TRBV27, the J gene TRBJ2-7; TRBD1 agrees at 9 bases. Germline V lookup: CDR1 MNHEY, CDR2 SMNVEV (reference sequence). The length of the CDR3 is 15 residues. The V gene end was trimmed by 6 bases and the J gene end by 4 bases; junction bases not matched to a gene: 10. The CDR3 loop is CASSPGVGQGYEQYF. CDR3 sequence (DNA): TGTGCCAGCAGCCCCGGGGTGGGACAGGGTTACGAGCAGTACTTC.

The sample holds a few counts of this clone. V usage is TRBV4-3 and J usage is TRBJ1-1, with 7 bases matching TRBD1. The CDR3 is 16 residues long. The V gene end was trimmed by 3 bases and the J gene end by 1 base; junction bases not matched to a gene: 8. The V gene's germline CDR1 is LGHNA and CDR2 YSLEER. The CDR3 coding sequence is TGCGCCAGCAGCCAGGCCCCCGGGGACAGGAACACTGAAGCTTTCTTT. It codes for CASSQAPGDRNTEAFF.